Included here is one TCR beta chain sequence, with context. This clonotype occurred many times. It has no known antigen specificity. One base away there is no much larger clone; base qualities are not given. From a lookup of the germline V gene, CDR1 and CDR2 are LGHNA and YSLEER. Spanning cysteine to phenylalanine, the CDR3 consists of 15 amino acids. Kept here is only the CDR3 DNA, which spans 45 bases and is read in frame from base 1. Germline trimming amounts to 4 bases on V and 2 bases on J, with 7 as the count of junction bases outside the gene matches. Donors were 40 or so systemically healthy Caucasian individuals from Russia aged roughly 6 to 100 years. Each donor gave about 9.7 milliliters of peripheral blood, drawn into EDTA-treated Vacutainer tubes. Ficoll-Paque density-gradient centrifugation was used to isolate PBMCs, with at least 6.5 million obtained per sample. Trizol reagent was used to extract total RNA from the PBMCs, yielding at least 5 micrograms per sample. For every donor, flow cytometry on a PBMC aliquot measured the percentage of naive CD45RAhigh/CD27high T cells.

This sample stems from a study of blood T cells in healthy people across ages (dated by TCRdb to 2014 to 2015). With respect to the entire study: In model experiments, template switching captured roughly one uniquely barcoded TCR beta cDNA molecule for every two T cells. Using the same blood draw, the study looked at two additional independent replicas of 1 million unique cDNA reads for two donors, one aged 18 to 30 and the other aged 80 or older. To avoid experimental bias, donors of different ages were spread randomly across the sequencing lanes. The donors were split into four age groups: young (average 16 years), middle-aged (roughly 39), aged (over 55) and long-lived (under 85). Age-related changes in TCR beta repertoire diversity were measured in the study by deep sequencing normalized with unique cDNA molecular identifiers.

Overall study results and their limits: Estimates of total diversity based on one million sequenced T cells were considered lower bounds and underestimates. A strong correlation was found between observed TCR beta diversity and the percentage of naive T cells measured by flow cytometry. Because donor CMV infection status was unknown, age-related changes in expanded clonotypes were potentially confounded. Observed TCR beta diversity per million T cells fell roughly linearly with age, and a significant reduction was already apparent by age roughly 40. Because profiling used bulk unsorted PBMCs, naive and antigen-experienced compartments could not be compared conclusively. The long-lived group showed more naive CD4+ T cells, fewer expanded clones and increased TCR diversity than the aged group, suggesting age selection.

The protocol used for the library was 5' RACE. The run used an Illumina HiSeq 2500. A second 7 to 11 cycle PCR used a sample-barcoded 5' primer and a J-beta primer mix. A template-switch 5' adaptor carrying 12 random nucleotides introduced a unique molecular identifier onto each TCR beta cDNA molecule. Each sample yielded at least 3 million CDR3-containing paired-end reads. First-strand cDNA was synthesized from all RNA with the Mint cDNA synthesis kit, primed by a TRBC-specific oligonucleotide. Following uracil-DNA glycosylase treatment, all cDNA underwent a first 18-cycle PCR with the universal primers M1SS and BC2_uni_R. The paper's processing steps were these. For normalization, 1 million high-quality reads were randomly selected from each sample, with every read carrying a distinct molecular identifier. Reads sharing molecular identifiers were discarded rather than binned into consensus sequences. MiTCR, with a Q25 quality threshold and the strictest error-elimination algorithm, was used for CDR3 identification, clonotype clustering and error correction. A nonparametric unseen species model using Euler transformation provided a lower-bound estimate of total TCR beta diversity. Starting from the raw public reads, TCRdb applied fastp trimming at Q25, assembled clones with MiXCR and retained in-frame beta chains. Each entry merges the rows of one CDR3 protein and shows their most common DNA and genes. The V and J calls come from TCRdb's annotation, not from the publication. This sample has 650,000 to 1,000,000 distinct CDR3 sequences in its table, and 35% to 40% of those were observed once. The ten largest clones add up to 13% of the sample.

This TCR was recovered from a man younger than 35 in good health. Sequenced material: blood. The rearrangement combines TRBV4-3 with TRBJ2-5, with 7 central nucleotides matching TRBD1. The CDR3 region: CASSLDRVGQETQYF. The nucleotide sequence reads as follows: TGCGCCAGCAGCCTCGACAGGGTTGGACAAGAGACCCAGTACTTC.